This TCR beta chain was recorded in a study of cytomegalovirus exposure and HLA in healthy donors. Study in general: Earlier, almost 120 million unique TCR beta sequences were recovered from 170 million or so T cells by an analysis. Findings of the study overall: What TCR beta sequences reportedly achieved was accurate prediction of HLA-A and HLA-B alleles in most subjects.

The germline V gene encodes CDR1 SGHTA and CDR2 FQGNSA. Losses at the gene ends were 5 bases for V and 8 bases for J; bases not matched to a gene: 16. This CDR3 spans 16 amino acids. Note on this clone: What it recognizes is unknown.

The donors (healthy individuals) were bone marrow donors. The PCR made use of 60 Vbeta and 13 Jbeta primers. Generated by immunoSEQ multiplex PCR, the TCRdb table keeps only in-frame clones and is missing some. This sample has about 180,000 clones, with more than 65% found just once. The chain employs TRBV7-2 and TRBJ1-2; 8 bases are shared with TRBD1. Sequenced input: PBMCs. The TCR originated in a girl aged 2 to 9 in good health and CMV-seropositive. In nucleotides, the CDR3 is TGTGCCAGCAGCGTACGGACAGGGATGAGCTTCTTCGGCTACACCTTC. Translated, it gives CASSVRTGMSFFGYTF. Together with reference TRBV7-2 and TRBJ1-2, the CDR3 gives the full variable domain: GAGVSQSPSNKVTEKGKDVELRCDPISGHTALYWYRQSLGQGLEFLIYFQGNSAPDKSGLPSDRFSAERTGGSVSTLTIQRTQQEDSAVYLCASSVRTGMSFFGYTFGSGTRLTVV.